This T cell receptor beta chain was found in a study of T cell responses to AZD1222 COVID-19 vaccine. Produced via immunoSEQ multiplex PCR; TCRdb's table is partial and in-frame only. The sample has 150,000 or so clones, roughly nine tenths seen once; the top ten hold approximately 5.1%. Germline CDR1 and CDR2: KGHDR and SFDVKD. J was trimmed by 3 bases and V by 10 bases; bases with no gene match: 8. The length of the CDR3 is 14 residues. A note on this clone: What it binds is unknown.

Study results and limitations: CD4 TCRs linked to vaccination spanned spike, dominating at 160-218 and 743-854. White British donors predominated, females outnumbered males, and clonal diversity was possibly underestimated.

The clonotype comes from an adult in good health. The sample consisted of peripheral blood, taken on day 0 of MenACWY control vaccination. V and J are TRBV24-1 and TRBJ2-1; 7 nucleotides agree with TRBD1. The CDR3 sequence: CATQPGTVYNEQFF. The CDR3 DNA sequence: TGTGCCACTCAGCCGGGGACAGTCTACAATGAGCAGTTCTTC.